This TCR beta chain comes out of a study of blood T cells in healthy people across ages. Findings and limits, study-wide: Aged donors had fewer naive CD4+ cells and lower diversity than long-lived donors. Correlation between TCR beta diversity and naive T cell percentage was strong.

Researchers collected about 9.7 milliliters of peripheral blood from every single donor. A second PCR of about 6 to 11 cycles used a sample-barcoded 5' primer and a J-beta primer mix. All cDNA molecules were each tagged by a template-switch adaptor with 12 random nucleotides. TCRdb fed the 5' RACE reads into MiXCR, producing one record per CDR3 protein. The sample carries fewer than 1.5 million distinct CDR3 sequences, around 39% recorded once. This clonotype has a single count. Its antigen remains unknown. The CDR3 totals 14 residues. Looked up from germline, CDR1 is SEHNR and CDR2 is FQNEAQ (reference sequence). J gave up 9 bases and V 3 bases, and 8 bases lay outside the gene matches.

Material for sequencing was blood. This receptor was taken from a woman younger than 35 in good health. V gene TRBV7-9 combines with J gene TRBJ2-7; 10 nucleotides align to TRBD2. As DNA, the CDR3 is TGTGCCAGCAGCTTTGGACTAGCGGATGAAGCGCAGTACTTC. Its protein is CASSFGLADEAQYF. Based on the CDR3 plus reference TRBV7-9 and TRBJ2-7, the full variable domain is DTGVSQNPRHKITKRGQNVTFRCDPISEHNRLYWYRQTLGQGPEFLTYFQNEAQLEKSRLLSDRFSAERPKGSFSTLEIQRTEQGDSAMYLCASSFGLADEAQYFGPGTRLTVT.